This T cell receptor (beta chain) was retrieved from a study of OX40 agonist ivuxolimab in advanced cancers. Overall study: Patients received intravenous ivuxolimab every 2 weeks at 0.01 to 10 mg/kg.

Only in-frame clones appear in the TCRdb table, and some are missing; sequencing was by immunoSEQ multiplex PCR. The sample has 11,000 to 15,000 clones, approximately 75% seen once. This clone has more than one count but fewer than ten. Its antigen is unidentified. Regarding the study as a whole: Low levels of normalized T-cell clonal expansion also appeared in some nonresponders.

Anyone with autoimmune disease history or systemic immunosuppression was excluded. The input for sequencing was CD4+ or CD8+ T cells sorted from blood, taken in a trial of the OX40 agonist ivuxolimab. This TCR was sampled from an adult with an advanced solid tumor such as melanoma, head and neck, liver or kidney cancer.

The CDR3, as DNA: TGTGCCAGCAGCAAAGAACCGGAACGGGGGCCCGAGCAGTACTTC. Protein: CASSKEPERGPEQYF. This rearrangement joins TRBV21-1 to TRBJ2-7. TRBV21-1 is flagged as a pseudogene. This CDR3 is built from 15 residues.